These 10 T cell receptor beta chains share one sample of origin, sequenced in a study of cytomegalovirus exposure and HLA in healthy donors. Both 60 Vbeta primers and 13 Jbeta primers went into the PCR. TCRdb's copy holds only in-frame clones and misses some; the assay was immunoSEQ multiplex PCR. The profile shows 150,000 to 200,000 clones, around 62% of them singletons. Source material: PBMCs. The source of these receptors is a man between 35 and 55 years old in good health and CMV-seronegative.

This clone has only a few counts. The V call is TRBV25-1, the J call TRBJ1-1; D possibly corresponds to TRBD1 (5 bases). V lost 7 bases, J lost 4 bases, and 19 bases lay in between. CDR1 is MGHDK, CDR2 SYGVNS, per germline. This CDR3 region has 15 residues. The CDR3 nucleotides read TGTGCCAGCACCACTCAGGGAGGGCGGGGCACTGAAGCTTTCTTT. Its protein product is CASTTQGGRGTEAFF.

This clone was seen just once. The V gene is TRBV7-2, the J gene TRBJ2-3, with D possibly being TRBD2 (6 bases). The CDR3 is 15 amino acids. The germline V gene has CDR1 SGHTA and CDR2 FQGNSA. Deletions cut 1 base from V and 8 bases from J, with 16 bases between. In DNA, the CDR3 is TGTGCCAGCAGCTTAGACGCCTACTTGGGGGGTACGCAGTATTTT. It specifies CASSLDAYLGGTQYF.

The chain couples TRBV6-5 to TRBJ1-5; possible D gene TRBD1, 5 bases. The CDR3 has 15 amino acids. Trimming left V 9 bases short and J 1 base short, with 16 bases between. Germline V gives CDR1 MNHEY, CDR2 SVGAGI. CDR3 sequence reads: CASRSWEGSNQPQHF. Written as DNA, the CDR3 is TGTGCCAGTCGATCCTGGGAGGGGAGCAATCAGCCCCAGCATTTT.

This clone was seen a single time. The chain combines TRBV6-5 with TRBJ1-1, with D unclear. Germline CDR1 MNHEY, CDR2 SVGAGI. The V and J ends lost 7 bases and 0 bases respectively, with 12 bases between them. The CDR3 is 14 amino acids. CDR3 sequence (DNA): TGTGCCAGCAAATTGGGTGAGGTGAACACTGAAGCTTTCTTT. Protein product: CASKLGEVNTEAFF.

This chain uses TRBV6-1 with TRBJ2-6; a possible D gene is TRBD1 (5 bases). The CDR3 is 15 residues long. CDR1 MNHNS and CDR2 SASEGT come from the germline V gene. V lost 6 bases and J 2 bases, leaving 11 bases between the germline ends. The CDR3 protein is CASSTEGAGANVLTF. The CDR3 DNA reads as TGTGCCAGCAGCACCGAAGGGGCTGGGGCCAACGTCCTGACTTTC.

V usage is TRBV7-7 and J usage is TRBJ2-3; D remains unclear. The CDR3 covers 17 residues. CDR1 SSHAT and CDR2 FNYEAQ come from the germline V gene (reference sequence). CDR3 amino acids: CATLSVNLIPSTDTQYF. The CDR3 DNA is TGTGCTACCCTTTCAGTAAACCTCATTCCTAGCACAGATACGCAGTATTTT.

V gene TRBV30 combines with J gene TRBJ2-7; no firm D call. The CDR3 contains 14 residues. With 7 bases removed from V and 1 base from J, the gap between germline ends came to 17 bases. Germline V gives CDR1 GTSNPN, CDR2 SVGIG (reference sequence). The CDR3 reads CASHSNRRSYEQYF. The CDR3 DNA reads as TGTGCCTCCCACAGCAACCGTAGGTCCTACGAGCAGTACTTC.

The chain combines TRBV11-2 with TRBJ2-3, with 8 positions matching TRBD2. The germline V gene encodes CDR1 SGHAT and CDR2 FQNNGV. CDR3 size: 14 residues. V shed 3 bases and J 3 bases; nucleotides not matched to a gene: 2. The CDR3 loop reads CASSFGGGTDTQYF. The CDR3 coding sequence is TGTGCCAGCAGCTTCGGCGGGGGGACAGATACGCAGTATTTT.

J is TRBJ1-1 and V is TRBV30; 11 bases align to TRBD1. The CDR3 consists of 13 residues. V lost 3 bases, J lost 7 bases, and 4 bases stayed unmatched. CDR1 GTSNPN and CDR2 SVGIG come from the germline V gene (reference sequence). In DNA, the CDR3 is TGTGCCTGGAGCCGGGACAGGGGGGATGAAGCTTTCTTT. It translates to CAWSRDRGDEAFF. The full variable domain, in which reference TRBV30 and TRBJ1-1 provide the parts outside the CDR3, is SQTIHQWPATLVQPVGSPLSLECTVEGTSNPNLYWYRQAAGRGLQLLFYSVGIGQISSEVPQNLSASRPQDRQFILSSKKLLLSDSGFYLCAWSRDRGDEAFFGQGTRLTVV.

The CDR3 loop reads CASSDGRLPFGYEQYF. CDR3 DNA: TGCGCCAGCAGTGACGGCAGACTCCCCTTCGGGTACGAGCAGTACTTC. The gene calls are TRBV10-1 and TRBJ2-7; D is unresolved. V gave up 3 bases and J gave up 4 bases, with 19 bases separating them. The CDR3 consists of 16 residues. The germline V gene encodes CDR1 WNHNN and CDR2 SYGVQD (reference sequence).